Sequencing of this TCR beta chain was carried out in a study of cytomegalovirus exposure and HLA in healthy donors. Turning to the study itself: An early data release held 70 million to 90 million unique TCRs from HLA-typed donors.

A multiplex PCR was run with 60 Vbeta primers and 13 Jbeta primers. TCRdb's copy holds only in-frame clones and misses some; the assay was immunoSEQ multiplex PCR. This sample yields fewer than 200,000 clones, of which about 63% are seen a single time; around 2.8% belongs to the top ten. Comment on this clone: The target antigen is unknown.

V was clipped by 6 bases and J by 6 bases; unmatched bases: 10. Looked up from germline, CDR1 is MNHEY and CDR2 is SMNVEV (reference sequence). The CDR3 is 15 residues long. Whole-study findings and limits: The listing of roughly 160 TCR beta chains classed them as cytomegalovirus-associated.

Sequenced input: PBMCs. The chain links TRBV27 to TRBJ2-1, with 8 bases that match TRBD2. The receptor comes from a woman aged 40 to 49 in good health and CMV-seropositive. CDR3 nucleotides: TGTGCCAGCAGAAGCGGGAGAGTTTGGGGCAATGAGCAGTTCTTC. It is translated as CASRSGRVWGNEQFF.